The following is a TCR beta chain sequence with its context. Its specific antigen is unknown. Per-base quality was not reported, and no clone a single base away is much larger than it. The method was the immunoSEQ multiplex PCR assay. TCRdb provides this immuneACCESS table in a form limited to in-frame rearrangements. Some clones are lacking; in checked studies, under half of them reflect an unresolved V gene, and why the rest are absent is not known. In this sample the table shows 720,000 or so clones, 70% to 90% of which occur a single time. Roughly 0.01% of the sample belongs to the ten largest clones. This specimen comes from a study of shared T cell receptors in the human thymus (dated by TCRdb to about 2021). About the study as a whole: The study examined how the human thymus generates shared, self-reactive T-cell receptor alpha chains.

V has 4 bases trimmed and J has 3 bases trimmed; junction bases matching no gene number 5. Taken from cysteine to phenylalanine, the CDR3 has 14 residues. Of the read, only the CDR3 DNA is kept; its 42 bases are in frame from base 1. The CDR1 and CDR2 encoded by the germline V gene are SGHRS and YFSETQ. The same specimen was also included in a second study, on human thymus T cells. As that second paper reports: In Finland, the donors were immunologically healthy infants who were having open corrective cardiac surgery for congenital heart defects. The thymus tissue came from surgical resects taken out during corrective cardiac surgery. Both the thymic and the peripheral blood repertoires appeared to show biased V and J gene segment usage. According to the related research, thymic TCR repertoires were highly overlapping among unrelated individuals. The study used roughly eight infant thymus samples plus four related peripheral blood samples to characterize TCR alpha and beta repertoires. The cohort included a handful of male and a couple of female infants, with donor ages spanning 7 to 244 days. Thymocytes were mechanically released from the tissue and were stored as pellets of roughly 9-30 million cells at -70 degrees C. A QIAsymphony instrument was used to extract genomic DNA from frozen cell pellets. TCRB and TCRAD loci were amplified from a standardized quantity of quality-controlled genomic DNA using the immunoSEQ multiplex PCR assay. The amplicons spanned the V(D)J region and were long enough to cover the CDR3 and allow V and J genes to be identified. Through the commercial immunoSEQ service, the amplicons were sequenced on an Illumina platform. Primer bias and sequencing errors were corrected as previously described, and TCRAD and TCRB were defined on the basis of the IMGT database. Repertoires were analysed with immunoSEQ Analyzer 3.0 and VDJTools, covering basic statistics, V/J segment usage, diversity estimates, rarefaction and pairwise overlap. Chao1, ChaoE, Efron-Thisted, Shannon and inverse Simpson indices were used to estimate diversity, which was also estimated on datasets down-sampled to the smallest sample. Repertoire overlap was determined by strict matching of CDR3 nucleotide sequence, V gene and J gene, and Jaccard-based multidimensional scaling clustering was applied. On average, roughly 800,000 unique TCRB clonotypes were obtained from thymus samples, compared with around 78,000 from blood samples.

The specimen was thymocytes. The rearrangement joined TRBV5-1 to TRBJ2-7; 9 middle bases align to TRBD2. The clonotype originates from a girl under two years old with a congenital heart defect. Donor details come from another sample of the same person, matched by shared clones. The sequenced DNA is TGCGCCAGCAGCGGACCGACTAGCGGCTACGAGCAGTACTTC. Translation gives CASSGPTSGYEQYF. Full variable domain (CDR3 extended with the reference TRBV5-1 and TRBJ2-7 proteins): KAGVTQTPRYLIKTRGQQVTLSCSPISGHRSVSWYQQTPGQGLQFLFEYFSETQRNKGNFPGRFSGRQFSNSRSEMNVSTLELGDSALYLCASSGPTSGYEQYFGPGTRLTVT.